These 31 T cell receptor beta chains share one sample of origin, sequenced in a study of blood T cell repertoires in COVID-19. The method was immunoSEQ multiplex PCR; TCRdb's version includes in-frame clones alone and lacks a portion of them. This table has approximately 54,000 clones, roughly 79% appearing once. The sequencing input was peripheral blood. Receptors originate from a woman in her sixties with acute or convalescent COVID-19.

This chain connects TRBV15 to TRBJ2-7; maybe TRBD2 (6 bases). The V end was cut by 0 bases, the J end by 4 bases, with 16 bases between. Per the germline V gene, CDR1 is LNHNV and CDR2 is YYDKDF (reference sequence). The CDR3 has 16 amino acids. Here the CDR3 reads CATSRDTMLATYEQYF. The CDR3 nucleotides read TGTGCCACCAGCAGAGATACCATGCTAGCGACTTACGAGCAGTACTTC.

CDR3 in amino acids: CASSPPLAGGDTQYF. CDR3 in DNA: TGTGCCAGCAGTCCCCCACTAGCGGGGGGAGATACGCAGTATTTT. This chain connects TRBV28 to TRBJ2-3; 12 bases match TRBD2. Germline CDR1 reads MDHEN; CDR2 reads SYDVKM. V lost 5 bases to trimming and J lost 5 bases; unmatched junction nucleotides: 5. The CDR3 has 15 amino acids.

J is TRBJ2-7 and V is TRBV14, with a weak D call TRBD2 (5 bases). In germline, CDR1 is SGHDN, CDR2 FVKESK. This CDR3 comprises 15 residues. The V end lost 4 bases, the J end lost 6 bases, and 19 bases lay between the germline ends. The CDR3 sequence: CASSPPRGKSIEQYF. In DNA, the CDR3 is TGTGCCAGCAGCCCTCCCCGGGGTAAATCAATCGAGCAGTACTTC.

The V and J genes are TRBV23-1 and TRBJ2-2; 7 bases align to TRBD2. Being an ORF, TRBV23-1 has a function that is uncertain. The CDR3 is made up of 15 amino acids. V lost 6 bases to trimming and J lost 5 bases; unmatched junction nucleotides: 9. The CDR3 here is CASRKGGRGTGELFF. DNA of the CDR3: TGCGCCAGCAGAAAGGGCGGGAGAGGAACCGGGGAGCTGTTTTTT.

This clone was detected only once. The chain links TRBV11-1 to TRBJ1-4; 11 bases are shared with TRBD1. CDR3 length: 16 amino acids. Germline V gives CDR1 SGHAT, CDR2 FQDESV (reference sequence). V shed 8 bases, J shed 1 base, and the junction held 6 bases outside the gene matches. CDR3 region: CASRTGQGVTNEKLFF. The CDR3 DNA follows: TGTGCCAGCCGGACGGGACAGGGGGTAACTAATGAAAAACTGTTTTTT. Looking up the rest from reference TRBV11-1 and TRBJ1-4 gives the full variable domain: EAEVAQSPRYKITEKSQAVAFWCDPISGHATLYWYRQILGQGPELLVQFQDESVVDDSQLPKDRFSAERLKGVDSTLKIQPAELGDSAMYLCASRTGQGVTNEKLFFGSGTQLSVL.

The J gene is TRBJ2-7, the V gene TRBV15; D is possibly TRBD2 (6 bases). The germline CDR1 and CDR2 sequences are LNHNV and YYDKDF (reference sequence). Deletions cut 0 bases from V and 6 bases from J, with 12 bases between. The CDR3 contains 14 residues. Here the CDR3 reads CATSRDRGLAEQYF. The CDR3 DNA reads as TGTGCCACCAGCAGAGATCGGGGGTTGGCCGAGCAGTACTTC. Full variable domain (outside the CDR3, taken from reference TRBV15 and TRBJ2-7): DAMVIQNPRYQVTQFGKPVTLSCSQTLNHNVMYWYQQKSSQAPKLLFHYYDKDFNNEADTPDNFQSRRPNTSFCFLDIRSPGLGDTAMYLCATSRDRGLAEQYFGPGTRLTVT.

This sequence joins TRBV2 and TRBJ2-5; no definite D call. This CDR3 is built from 10 residues. Per germline, CDR1 SNHLY and CDR2 FYNNEI. V was pared by 8 bases and J by 5 bases, with 6 bases between. This chain's CDR3 is CASLVETQYF. The CDR3 DNA follows: TGTGCCAGCCTCGTGGAGACCCAGTACTTC.

This chain uses TRBV7-3 with TRBJ2-3; TRBD2 matches 9 bases. V gave up 1 base and J gave up 0 bases; unmatched junction bases: 5. Germline assignment: CDR1 SGHTA and CDR2 FQGTGA. This CDR3 region has 17 residues. The CDR3 nucleotides read TGTGCCAGCAGCTTAATGGCCCTAGCGGGGAGCACAGATACGCAGTATTTT. This gives the protein CASSLMALAGSTDTQYF.

The V and J genes are TRBV6-1 and TRBJ2-3; D unclear. The ends were cut back, 3 bases at V and 0 bases at J, with 10 bases in the middle. The CDR3 covers 15 residues. CDR1 MNHNS and CDR2 SASEGT come from the germline V gene. The CDR3 here is CASSEWAASTDTQYF. DNA of the CDR3: TGTGCCAGCAGTGAGTGGGCAGCCAGCACAGATACGCAGTATTTT.

The CDR3 loop is CASRSSGFSPLHF. The CDR3 nucleotides are TGTGCCAGCAGGTCCTCGGGGTTTTCACCCCTCCACTTT. V and J are TRBV12-3 or TRBV12-4 and TRBJ1-6; D ambiguous. This CDR3 spans 13 amino acids. Deletions cut 6 bases from V and 9 bases from J, with 12 bases between.

This clone was counted once. The chain joins TRBV13 to TRBJ1-1; 9 nucleotides agree with TRBD1. The trim removed 5 bases at V and 4 bases at J, leaving 8 bases unmatched. CDR3 length: 15 residues. CDR1 and CDR2 from the germline V gene are PRHDT and FYEKMQ (reference sequence). The CDR3 sequence is CASSAGQGLPTEAFF. The CDR3 nucleotides are TGTGCCAGCAGCGCCGGACAGGGGCTTCCCACTGAAGCTTTCTTT.

The V gene is TRBV6-4, the J gene TRBJ2-2; 11 positions match TRBD2. This CDR3 has 16 residues. Germline CDR1 is MRHNA and CDR2 is SNTAGT. Losses at the gene ends were 8 bases for V and 0 bases for J; bases not matched to a gene: 5. The CDR3, as DNA: TGTGCCAGCGGAAGGACTAGCGGGTCGAACACCGGGGAGCTGTTTTTT. This encodes CASGRTSGSNTGELFF.

The chain joins TRBV27 to TRBJ1-1, with D unresolved. This CDR3 contains 14 residues. Germline V gene data show CDR1 as MNHEY and CDR2 as SMNVEV (reference sequence). With 3 bases removed from V and 2 bases from J, the gap between germline ends came to 10 bases. Here the CDR3 reads CASSFRVGNTEAFF. CDR3 nucleotide sequence: TGTGCCAGCAGTTTTAGAGTCGGTAACACTGAAGCTTTCTTT.

This rearrangement joins TRBV6-5 to TRBJ1-4, with TRBD1 matching 8 bases. CDR3 length: 13 amino acids. J was trimmed by 3 bases and V by 9 bases; bases with no gene match: 3. Germline V CDR1 and CDR2: MNHEY, SVGAGI. The CDR3 sequence: CASWTGSNEKLFF. Here the CDR3 DNA reads TGTGCCAGTTGGACAGGGTCTAATGAAAAACTGTTTTTT.

The chain combines TRBV14 with TRBJ1-4; no definite D call. There are 13 residues in the CDR3. V was shortened by 6 bases and J by 7 bases, with 12 bases between the two germline ends. Germline CDR1 SGHDN, CDR2 FVKESK. In nucleotides, the CDR3 is TGTGCCAGCAGGCCCGAGGGAGTTGAAAAACTGTTTTTT. Translation gives CASRPEGVEKLFF.

V and J are TRBV5-1 and TRBJ2-1; the D gene is possibly TRBD2 (7 bases). CDR3 length: 18 amino acids. Germline CDR1 reads SGHRS; CDR2 reads YFSETQ. Trimming pared 7 bases from V and 1 base from J, leaving 24 bases between. The CDR3 region is CASAEGGGAGVSYNEQFF. CDR3 nucleotides: TGCGCCAGCGCCGAGGGGGGTGGGGCGGGAGTATCCTACAATGAGCAGTTCTTC.

This clone occurred a few times. The rearrangement links TRBV7-9 to TRBJ1-2, with 7 bases matching TRBD1. The germline V gene encodes CDR1 SEHNR and CDR2 FQNEAQ (reference sequence). The CDR3 consists of 12 residues. V lost 3 bases and J lost 8; bases outside the gene matches: 3. The chain's CDR3 is CASSFTGDGYTF. For the CDR3, the DNA is TGTGCCAGCAGCTTTACAGGGGACGGCTACACCTTC.

The chain employs TRBV7-6 and TRBJ2-3, with D hard to call. The CDR3 sequence is 13 residues long. Trimming cost V 0 bases and J 4 bases, with 5 bases left between them. CDR1 is SGHVS and CDR2 is FNYEAQ in the germline V gene. This CDR3 is CASSLADSDTQYF. CDR3 in DNA: TGTGCCAGCAGCTTAGCCGACTCAGATACGCAGTATTTT.

The chain couples TRBV2 to TRBJ1-4; possible D gene TRBD1, 5 bases. V lost 8 bases and J 13 bases, leaving 14 bases between the germline ends. The CDR3 totals 11 residues. Germline V gives CDR1 SNHLY, CDR2 FYNNEI. DNA of the CDR3: TGTGCCAGCGGGGGGTTTGTAAGACTGTTTTTT. Its translation: CASGGFVRLFF.

The J gene is TRBJ1-5, the V gene TRBV24-1, with D possibly being TRBD1 (5 bases). The V end lost 4 bases, the J end lost 1 base, and 13 bases lay between the germline ends. The CDR3 sequence is 16 residues long. The germline gives CDR1 KGHDR, CDR2 SFDVKD. The CDR3 is CATSEAGRGSNQPQHF. CDR3 sequence (DNA): TGTGCCACCAGTGAGGCCGGGCGGGGCAGCAATCAGCCCCAGCATTTT.

CDR3 in amino acids: CASSPRLAGDTQYF. Here the CDR3 DNA reads TGTGCCAGCAGCCCCCGGCTAGCGGGAGATACGCAGTATTTT. The chain carries TRBV7-2 and TRBJ2-3; 8 nucleotides match TRBD2. The CDR3 contains 14 residues. Germline V lookup: CDR1 SGHTA, CDR2 FQGNSA. J was trimmed by 5 bases and V by 5 bases; bases with no gene match: 6. Filled out from reference TRBV7-2 and TRBJ2-3, the complete variable domain reads GAGVSQSPSNKVTEKGKDVELRCDPISGHTALYWYRQSLGQGLEFLIYFQGNSAPDKSGLPSDRFSAERTGGSVSTLTIQRTQQEDSAVYLCASSPRLAGDTQYFGPGTRLTVL.

This chain connects TRBV5-4 to TRBJ2-5, with 7 bases matching TRBD2. The CDR3 is 13 amino acids. The germline gives CDR1 SGHNT, CDR2 YYREEE (reference sequence). J lost 0 bases, V lost 4 bases, and 0 bases had no gene match. The CDR3 is CASSRGDQETQYF. The CDR3 region has the DNA TGTGCCAGCAGCCGGGGGGACCAAGAGACCCAGTACTTC.

The rearrangement joins TRBV10-3 to TRBJ1-1; 9 nucleotides agree with TRBD1. V was pared by 4 bases and J by 1 base, with 1 base of the junction left unmatched. Germline assignment: CDR1 ENHRY and CDR2 SYGVKD. This CDR3 is built from 14 residues. CDR3 sequence (DNA): TGTGCCATCAGTGGGGACAGGGCGAACACTGAAGCTTTCTTT. It yields the protein CAISGDRANTEAFF.

This chain links TRBV9 with TRBJ2-3; D is uncertain. CDR3 size: 15 residues. CDR1 SGDLS and CDR2 YYNGEE come from the germline V gene. With 4 bases removed from V and 0 bases from J, the gap between germline ends came to 12 bases. The CDR3 sequence: CASSIASWSTDTQYF. The CDR3 DNA follows: TGTGCCAGCAGCATCGCGAGTTGGAGCACAGATACGCAGTATTTT.

This chain links TRBV19 with TRBJ1-5, with D possibly being TRBD1 (5 bases). Trimming pared 9 bases from V and 0 bases from J, leaving 21 bases between. This CDR3 spans 17 amino acids. Per germline, CDR1 LNHDA and CDR2 SQIVND (reference sequence). For the CDR3, the DNA is TGTGCCAGCACCCCCCCCGGGGGTCGGAATAGCAATCAGCCCCAGCATTTT. Protein: CASTPPGGRNSNQPQHF.

This clone was detected once. The V gene is TRBV4-1, the J gene TRBJ2-6, with 10 positions matching TRBD1. CDR3 length: 17 amino acids. The junction had 5 bases not matched to a gene; V was cut back by 4 bases and J by 2 bases. Germline V gene sequence: CDR1 MGHRA, CDR2 YSYEKL. The CDR3 DNA is TGCGCCAGCAGCCTCTTCGACAGGGGGCCTGGGGCCAACGTCCTGACTTTC. It codes for CASSLFDRGPGANVLTF.

The chain uses TRBV9 and TRBJ1-1; D unclear. V lost 0 bases to trimming and J lost 3 bases, with 12 bases between them. The CDR3 extends over 15 amino acids. CDR1 SGDLS and CDR2 YYNGEE come from the germline V gene. CDR3 in amino acids: CASSVGPLLDTEAFF. DNA for the CDR3: TGTGCCAGCAGCGTAGGGCCCCTTCTGGACACTGAAGCTTTCTTT.

The chain links TRBV7-9 to TRBJ1-3, with a possible D match to TRBD1 (6 bases). The V end was cut by 2 bases, the J end by 0 bases, with 14 bases between. This CDR3 spans 17 amino acids. From germline, CDR1 is SEHNR and CDR2 FQNEAQ (reference sequence). The CDR3 spells CASSLTPTGSSGNTIYF. CDR3 sequence (DNA): TGTGCCAGCAGCTTAACCCCCACAGGGAGCTCTGGAAACACCATATATTTT.

V gene TRBV6-5 combines with J gene TRBJ1-2; 8 bases map to TRBD1. The CDR3 has 15 residues. CDR1 is MNHEY and CDR2 is SVGAGI in the germline V gene. V gave up 1 base and J gave up 7 bases; unmatched junction bases: 8. The CDR3 DNA sequence: TGTGCCAGCAGTTACTACCAACAGGGGGGAGGTGGCTACACCTTC. This translates into CASSYYQQGGGGYTF.

The chain couples TRBV6-5 to TRBJ1-5; a possible D gene is TRBD1 (5 bases). In germline, CDR1 is MNHEY, CDR2 SVGAGI. The CDR3 has 12 residues. Trimming pared 6 bases from V and 9 bases from J, leaving 12 bases between. CDR3 sequence reads: CASSSGERPQHF. DNA of the CDR3: TGTGCCAGCAGCTCGGGGGAACGGCCCCAGCATTTT.

This chain connects TRBV7-2 to TRBJ2-3, with D uncertain. There are 14 residues in the CDR3. Germline V CDR1 and CDR2: SGHTA, FQGNSA. Deletions cut 5 bases from V and 5 bases from J, with 14 bases between. The CDR3 sequence is CASSLSRSGDTQYF. The CDR3 coding sequence is TGTGCCAGCAGCCTTTCTAGGAGTGGAGATACGCAGTATTTT.